This T cell receptor (beta chain) was captured in a study of blood T cell repertoires in COVID-19. Study context: Samples came from the United States, Italy and Spain, spanning acute and convalescent COVID-19.

Original data processing: The assay estimated nucleated cells by amplifying reference gene primers. TCRdb's table, derived via immunoSEQ multiplex PCR, lists solely in-frame clones and lacks some. The D gene and trimming were derived from the DNA, and the V and J assignments and clone size from that table. Among about 99,000 clones listed, about 90% were seen once. V lost 1 base to trimming and J lost 4 bases, with 19 bases between them. Per germline, CDR1 LGHDT and CDR2 YNNKEL (reference sequence). The CDR3 runs 18 residues. What was sequenced was peripheral blood. The origin of this receptor is a man aged 45-65 years with COVID-19, enrolled during active disease. The V call is TRBV3-1 (or the pseudogene TRBV3-2), the J call TRBJ1-4; D remains ambiguous. The CDR3 is CASSQVVGETANNEKLFF. The CDR3 bases are TGTGCCAGCAGCCAAGTTGTGGGAGAGACCGCTAATAATGAAAAACTGTTTTTT.